The 5 T cell receptor beta chains below were found in one sample sequenced in a study of beta chain features in type 1 diabetes. Isolated RNA was reverse transcribed in full, so expressed TCRB transcripts were sequenced. The data were produced by immunoSEQ multiplex PCR, yet TCRdb's version contains in-frame clones alone and is incomplete. The table includes 350,000 or so clones, about 20% detected once. The sample was naive CD4+ T cells from blood. These TCRs come from a woman aged 18-29 years in good health.

This clone has more than one count but fewer than ten. The chain carries TRBV5-1 and TRBJ2-7; D may be TRBD2 (6 bases). Germline assignment: CDR1 SGHRS and CDR2 YFSETQ. This CDR3 contains 18 residues. V was pared by 1 base and J by 3 bases, with 23 bases between. CDR3 DNA sequence: TGCGCCAGCAGCTTGCTCCCCCAGAGGCGGGGAGAGGGCTACGAGCAGTACTTC. Protein: CASSLLPQRRGEGYEQYF.

The rearrangement uses TRBV18 and TRBJ2-7; TRBD1 matches at 7 bases. Germline V lookup: CDR1 KGHSH, CDR2 LQKENI. Trimming removed 3 bases from V and 3 bases from J; junction bases left unmatched: 8. CDR3 length: 15 amino acids. The CDR3 DNA sequence: TGTGCCAGCTCACCCACACACCGGGACAGCTACGAGCAGTACTTC. Its protein is CASSPTHRDSYEQYF.

The V call is TRBV4-1, the J call TRBJ2-5; maybe TRBD1 (6 bases). Germline CDR1 and CDR2: MGHRA and YSYEKL. The CDR3 covers 16 residues. The V end lost 3 bases, the J end lost 5 bases, and 19 bases lay between the germline ends. The CDR3 spells CASSQGEDRGWETQYF. Here the CDR3 DNA reads TGCGCCAGCAGCCAGGGAGAGGACAGAGGCTGGGAGACCCAGTACTTC.

This sequence joins TRBV9 and TRBJ2-1, with TRBD2 identical over 8 bases. V shed 2 bases, J shed 0 bases, and the junction held 1 base outside the gene matches. The CDR3 is 15 amino acids. Germline V gene data show CDR1 as SGDLS and CDR2 as YYNGEE. The CDR3 sequence: CASSVGTSSYNEQFF. The DNA for the CDR3 is TGTGCCAGCAGCGTCGGGACTAGCTCCTACAATGAGCAGTTCTTC.

As regards this clone: The sample contains more than one DNA sequence encoding this CDR3. The chain combines TRBV9 with TRBJ2-6; tentative D call: TRBD2 (5 bases). V was cut by 0 bases and J by 2 bases, with 6 bases left in between. This CDR3 comprises 15 residues. The germline gives CDR1 SGDLS, CDR2 YYNGEE. The CDR3 loop reads CASSVAGTGANVLTF. The CDR3 DNA sequence: TGTGCCAGCAGCGTAGCGGGGACTGGGGCCAACGTCCTGACTTTC.